The 16 T cell receptor beta chains reported below all come from one sample, sequenced in a study of T cell responses to AZD1222 COVID-19 vaccine. Assay: immunoSEQ multiplex PCR; the TCRdb copy retains only in-frame clones and omits some. The top ten hold under 2.5% of the sample, which has under 200,000 clones, about 89% seen once. The source material was peripheral blood, sampled on day 0 of AZD1222 vaccination. The receptors here all came from an adult in good health.

The V call is TRBV3-1 (or the pseudogene TRBV3-2), the J call TRBJ2-5; 12 bases match TRBD2. V trimming: 1 base; J trimming: 5 bases; junction bases outside the gene matches: 11. CDR1 and CDR2 (germline): LGHDT, YNNKEL (reference sequence). This CDR3 has 18 amino acids. The CDR3 coding sequence is TGTGCCAGCAGCCAAGTACCTGTAACTAGCGGGGGGTGGGAGACCCAGTACTTC. Its protein product is CASSQVPVTSGGWETQYF.

This clone showed up just once. This chain links TRBV12-3 or TRBV12-4 with TRBJ1-2; D is unresolved. V gave up 2 bases and J gave up 6 bases, with 7 bases separating them. This CDR3 region has 12 residues. CDR3 amino acids: CASSLSVDGYTF. Written as DNA, the CDR3 is TGTGCCAGCAGTTTATCAGTGGATGGCTACACCTTC.

This chain connects TRBV7-2 to TRBJ1-5, with D unclear. Germline V CDR1 and CDR2: SGHTA, FQGNSA. V was shortened by 5 bases and J by 3 bases, with 8 bases between the two germline ends. The CDR3 sequence is 13 residues long. The CDR3 loop is CASSGFFNQPQHF. For the CDR3, the DNA is TGTGCCAGCAGCGGGTTTTTCAATCAGCCCCAGCATTTT. The full variable domain, rest sourced from reference TRBV7-2 and TRBJ1-5, is GAGVSQSPSNKVTEKGKDVELRCDPISGHTALYWYRQSLGQGLEFLIYFQGNSAPDKSGLPSDRFSAERTGGSVSTLTIQRTQQEDSAVYLCASSGFFNQPQHFGDGTRLSIL.

The chain carries TRBV15 and TRBJ1-1; possibly TRBD1 for D (5 bases). Germline V gene data show CDR1 as LNHNV and CDR2 as YYDKDF (reference sequence). Trimming removed 1 base at V and 5 bases at J, with 17 bases between. The CDR3 contains 16 residues. The CDR3 bases are TGTGCCACCAGCAGAGGGGGCAGGGCCATGGAGACTGAAGCTTTCTTT. Amino acids: CATSRGGRAMETEAFF.

This clone was recorded only once. The chain couples TRBV7-2 to TRBJ1-2; maybe TRBD1 (6 bases). Deletions cut 3 bases from V and 6 bases from J, with 17 bases between. Germline V lookup: CDR1 SGHTA, CDR2 FQGNSA. The length of the CDR3 is 15 residues. This CDR3 reads CASSLSGHSVDGYTF. The CDR3 DNA follows: TGTGCCAGCAGCTTGTCGGGACACTCGGTGGATGGCTACACCTTC.

The V and J genes are TRBV6-1 and TRBJ2-7; 7 bases align to TRBD1. The CDR3 is made up of 14 amino acids. V lost 3 bases, J lost 3 bases, and 5 bases stayed unmatched. The V gene's germline CDR1 is MNHNS and CDR2 SASEGT. The CDR3 protein is CASSEDRIRYEQYF. The CDR3 DNA sequence: TGTGCCAGCAGTGAGGACAGGATACGCTACGAGCAGTACTTC.

This clone was counted a few times. This chain joins TRBV28 and TRBJ1-4; possible D gene TRBD1, 6 bases. CDR1 is MDHEN, CDR2 SYDVKM, per germline. Trimming cost V 11 bases and J 6 bases, with 19 bases left between them. CDR3 length: 14 residues. CDR3 sequence reads: CASEGEGGDEKLFF. The CDR3 DNA sequence: TGTGCCTCTGAGGGGGAAGGGGGAGATGAAAAACTGTTTTTT. Using reference TRBV28 and TRBJ1-4 for the parts outside the CDR3, the full variable domain is DVKVTQSSRYLVKRTGEKVFLECVQDMDHENMFWYRQDPGLGLRLIYFSYDVKMKEKGDIPEGYSVSREKKERFSLILESASTNQTSMYLCASEGEGGDEKLFFGSGTQLSVL.

The V call is TRBV6-5, the J call TRBJ1-6; TRBD1 agrees at 7 bases. From germline, CDR1 is MNHEY and CDR2 SVGAGI. Trimming took 5 bases from V and 7 from J; bases not matched to a gene: 5. CDR3 length: 14 residues. As DNA, the CDR3 is TGTGCCAGCAGTAACCGGGACAGAAATTCACCCCTCCACTTT. This translates into CASSNRDRNSPLHF.

The V gene is TRBV5-1, the J gene TRBJ2-1, with TRBD2 matching over 12 bases. After removal of 4 bases from V and 6 bases from J, the junction contained 5 bases not matched to a gene. Germline values: CDR1 SGHRS, CDR2 YFSETQ. The CDR3 covers 15 residues. The CDR3 is CASSRTSGGFNEQFF. For the CDR3, the DNA is TGCGCCAGCAGCCGAACTAGCGGGGGGTTCAATGAGCAGTTCTTC.

This clone has just one count. This rearrangement joins TRBV12-5 to TRBJ2-3, with D unresolved. Germline V gene data show CDR1 as LGHNT and CDR2 as FRNRAP. The CDR3 totals 15 residues. V was clipped by 1 base and J by 4 bases, with 12 bases between them. The CDR3 protein is CASGLGAQSADTQYF. In DNA, the CDR3 is TGTGCTAGTGGTTTGGGGGCCCAAAGTGCAGATACGCAGTATTTT.

This chain joins TRBV29-1 and TRBJ2-7, with TRBD1 as a possible D gene (6 bases). Germline values: CDR1 SQVTM, CDR2 ANQGSEA. With 5 bases removed from V and 7 bases from J, the gap between germline ends came to 15 bases. CDR3 size: 12 residues. Written as DNA, the CDR3 is TGCAGCGTTACAGGGAGTCCTACGGAGCAGTACTTC. Residues: CSVTGSPTEQYF.

The rearrangement joins TRBV19 to TRBJ1-1; D not certain. CDR1 is LNHDA, CDR2 SQIVND, per germline (reference sequence). This CDR3 has 12 residues. The V and J ends lost 7 bases and 0 bases respectively, with 6 bases between them. The CDR3 here is CASKTVNTEAFF. The CDR3 DNA reads as TGTGCCAGTAAAACAGTGAACACTGAAGCTTTCTTT.

This clone has a single count. DNA for the CDR3: TGCGCCAGCAGCGTTGAACGGGCAGAGATTATGAACACTGAAGCTTTCTTT. Encoded protein: CASSVERAEIMNTEAFF. The J gene is TRBJ1-1, the V gene TRBV5-1; the D is unclear. CDR3 length equals 17 residues. The germline V and J ends were trimmed by 4 bases and 0 bases, with 19 bases remaining between them. From germline, CDR1 is SGHRS and CDR2 YFSETQ.

The chain employs TRBV30 and TRBJ1-5; D is unclear. The CDR3 extends over 14 amino acids. V lost 3 bases and J 1 base, leaving 10 bases between the germline ends. CDR1 GTSNPN and CDR2 SVGIG come from the germline V gene (reference sequence). CDR3 nucleotide sequence: TGTGCCTGGAGGGGTAGAGGGAGCAATCAGCCCCAGCATTTT. Protein: CAWRGRGSNQPQHF.

The rearrangement uses TRBV10-2 and TRBJ2-7; no definite D call. Germline V lookup: CDR1 WSHSY, CDR2 SAAADI. V lost 6 bases to trimming and J lost 2 bases, with 14 bases between them. The CDR3 covers 14 residues. The CDR3 nucleotides read TGCGCCAGCAGCGTACTCTTTACCACCTACGAGCAGTACTTC. Amino acid sequence: CASSVLFTTYEQYF.

The rearrangement links TRBV30 to TRBJ1-2; 10 bases map to TRBD1. CDR1 and CDR2 from the germline V gene are GTSNPN and SVGIG (reference sequence). This CDR3 is built from 16 residues. The V gene end was trimmed by 4 bases and the J gene end by 5 bases; junction bases not matched to a gene: 13. CDR3 nucleotide sequence: TGTGCCTGGAACAGCCTACCGGGACAGGGGATGTATGGCTACACCTTC. It yields the protein CAWNSLPGQGMYGYTF. Full variable domain (remainder filled in from reference TRBV30 and TRBJ1-2): SQTIHQWPATLVQPVGSPLSLECTVEGTSNPNLYWYRQAAGRGLQLLFYSVGIGQISSEVPQNLSASRPQDRQFILSSKKLLLSDSGFYLCAWNSLPGQGMYGYTFGSGTRLTVV.